These 17 T cell receptor beta chains came from one sample sequenced in a study of T cell responses to AZD1222 COVID-19 vaccine. The protocol was immunoSEQ multiplex PCR, while the TCRdb copy is restricted to in-frame clones and leaves out a portion. Of about 220,000 clones in the sample, just over 90% are singletons; the top ten hold 1%. The source material was peripheral blood, sampled on day 0 of MenACWY control vaccination. All receptors derive from an adult in good health.

This clone was seen only a few times. The V gene is TRBV18, the J gene TRBJ2-1; 8 positions agree with TRBD2. This CDR3 is 13 amino acids long. V shed 2 bases, J shed 14 bases, and the junction held 8 bases outside the gene matches. Per the germline V gene, CDR1 is KGHSH and CDR2 is LQKENI. CDR3 sequence reads: CASSPTGTSQKFF. The CDR3 region has the DNA TGTGCCAGCTCACCAACCGGGACTAGTCAGAAGTTCTTC.

The gene calls are TRBV28 and TRBJ2-3; D call uncertain. Trimming left V 3 bases short and J 4 bases short, with 2 bases between. Germline CDR1 reads MDHEN; CDR2 reads SYDVKM. CDR3 size: 11 residues. For the CDR3, the DNA is TGTGCCAGCAGTTTTTCAGATACGCAGTATTTT. Residues: CASSFSDTQYF.

The CDR3 is CASSEKGNYGYTF. CDR3 sequence (DNA): TGTGCCAGCAGTGAAAAGGGGAACTATGGCTACACCTTC. This rearrangement joins TRBV6-1 to TRBJ1-2; possible D gene TRBD1, 5 bases. CDR3 length: 13 residues. CDR1 is MNHNS and CDR2 is SASEGT in the germline V gene. V was pared by 2 bases and J by 2 bases, with 6 bases between.

The CDR3 is CASSIGQGRVGNSPLHF. For the CDR3, the DNA is TGTGCCAGTAGTATTGGGCAGGGCCGTGTGGGAAATTCACCCCTCCACTTT. This chain joins TRBV19 and TRBJ1-6, with D possibly TRBD1 on 5 matching bases. The length of the CDR3 is 17 residues. CDR1 LNHDA and CDR2 SQIVND come from the germline V gene (reference sequence). V lost 3 bases, J lost 7 bases, and 19 bases lay in between.

The chain carries TRBV15 and TRBJ2-5; D ambiguous. The germline CDR1 and CDR2 sequences are LNHNV and YYDKDF (reference sequence). The CDR3 runs to 15 residues. Trimming took 0 bases from V and 4 from J, leaving 12 bases between them. Written as DNA, the CDR3 is TGTGCCACCAGCAGAGATGCGACATTTGGAGAGACCCAGTACTTC. Encoded protein: CATSRDATFGETQYF. Variable domain in full (rest from reference TRBV15 and TRBJ2-5): DAMVIQNPRYQVTQFGKPVTLSCSQTLNHNVMYWYQQKSSQAPKLLFHYYDKDFNNEADTPDNFQSRRPNTSFCFLDIRSPGLGDTAMYLCATSRDATFGETQYFGPGTRLLVL.

In its sample, this clone was seen once. CDR3 in amino acids: CASSETSRWDTQYF. CDR3 DNA: TGCGCCAGCAGTGAGACTAGTCGGTGGGATACGCAGTATTTT. This chain joins TRBV10-2 and TRBJ2-3; possibly TRBD2 for D (5 bases). V dropped 2 bases and J dropped 6 bases, with 12 bases sitting between them. The CDR3 length is 14 residues. Germline V gene data show CDR1 as WSHSY and CDR2 as SAAADI.

This clone was seen just once. The chain joins TRBV4-1 to TRBJ2-1; a possible D gene is TRBD2 (6 bases). The CDR3 covers 17 residues. With 0 bases removed from V and 0 bases from J, the gap between germline ends came to 12 bases. The germline gives CDR1 MGHRA, CDR2 YSYEKL. The DNA for the CDR3 is TGCGCCAGCAGCCAAGATCCTCACGGGAGCTCCTACAATGAGCAGTTCTTC. This translates into CASSQDPHGSSYNEQFF.

The chain combines TRBV6-1 with TRBJ1-5, with a possible D match to TRBD1 (6 bases). The CDR3 extends over 13 amino acids. V lost 3 bases to trimming and J lost 7 bases, with 10 bases between them. Germline V gene lookup returns CDR1 MNHNS and CDR2 SASEGT. CDR3 nucleotide sequence: TGTGCCAGCAGTGATACAGGGATACAGCCCCAGCATTTT. Residues: CASSDTGIQPQHF.

This clone was counted once. Written as DNA, the CDR3 is TGTGCCAGCAGTCCGGGGACCGGGTATTATGGCTACACCTTC. It is translated as CASSPGTGYYGYTF. This rearrangement joins TRBV27 to TRBJ1-2; TRBD1 is a possible D gene (5 bases). The germline CDR1 and CDR2 sequences are MNHEY and SMNVEV (reference sequence). This CDR3 has 14 residues. Between the trimmed V and J ends, which lost 5 bases and 5 bases, there was a span of 15 bases.

The rearrangement uses TRBV19 and TRBJ2-1; the match to TRBD1 covers 8 bases. The V gene end was trimmed by 5 bases and the J gene end by 6 bases; junction bases not matched to a gene: 12. The germline V gene encodes CDR1 LNHDA and CDR2 SQIVND (reference sequence). This CDR3 is 16 amino acids long. CDR3 in DNA: TGTGCCAGTAGTCCTGACAGGGGCGCCCCCTTCAATGAGCAGTTCTTC. Translating it yields CASSPDRGAPFNEQFF.

The genes are TRBV18 and TRBJ1-2; D gene unclear. Germline values: CDR1 KGHSH, CDR2 LQKENI. Trimming stripped 6 bases from V and 0 bases from J, with 20 bases between. This CDR3 contains 17 residues. The DNA for the CDR3 is TGTGCCAGCTCGCCGCGGGTGGGGAGTTCAGCTAACTATGGCTACACCTTC. This sequence encodes CASSPRVGSSANYGYTF.

CDR3 loop: CASSGRLSNQPQHF. CDR3 bases: TGTGCCAGCAGCGGGCGATTAAGCAATCAGCCCCAGCATTTT. The chain recombines TRBV7-2 with TRBJ1-5; D not resolved. The germline V and J ends were trimmed by 5 bases and 1 base, with 9 bases remaining between them. Germline V lookup: CDR1 SGHTA, CDR2 FQGNSA. The CDR3 is 14 residues long.

This chain connects TRBV5-1 to TRBJ2-1; D is possibly TRBD2 (6 bases). Trimming left V 6 bases short and J 5 bases short, with 12 bases between. Germline V gene lookup returns CDR1 SGHRS and CDR2 YFSETQ. The CDR3 consists of 13 residues. The CDR3 here is CASTADYHNEQFF. The CDR3 DNA follows: TGCGCCAGCACCGCGGACTACCACAATGAGCAGTTCTTC.

This clone was seen only a few times. The rearrangement uses TRBV7-8 and TRBJ1-6; D is possibly TRBD1 (6 bases). The germline gives CDR1 SGHVS, CDR2 FQNEAQ. The length of the CDR3 is 14 residues. V dropped 5 bases and J dropped 7 bases, with 12 bases sitting between them. The CDR3 spells CASSPRDTNSPLHF. The CDR3 DNA sequence: TGTGCCAGCAGCCCCCGGGACACCAATTCACCCCTCCACTTT.

The chain uses TRBV7-2 and TRBJ1-6; unclear D gene. Germline V gene lookup returns CDR1 SGHTA and CDR2 FQGNSA. V gave up 0 bases and J gave up 9 bases, with 15 bases separating them. CDR3 size: 16 residues. The CDR3 loop is CASSLAAVEDGSPLHF. In DNA, the CDR3 is TGTGCCAGCAGCTTAGCGGCGGTCGAGGACGGTTCACCCCTCCACTTT.

The rearrangement uses TRBV27 and TRBJ1-2; D is possibly TRBD1 (6 bases). The CDR3 runs to 15 residues. V was shortened by 6 bases and J by 1 base, with 15 bases between the two germline ends. Germline V gene lookup returns CDR1 MNHEY and CDR2 SMNVEV (reference sequence). The CDR3 DNA is TGTGCCAGCAGCGTACTTGGGGGCGGTAACTATGGCTACACCTTC. Translation gives CASSVLGGGNYGYTF.

This chain uses TRBV25-1 with TRBJ1-2, with D possibly TRBD1 on 5 matching bases. Trimming removed 8 bases from V and 8 bases from J, with 24 bases in between. CDR1 is MGHDK and CDR2 is SYGVNS in the germline V gene. This CDR3 comprises 15 residues. In DNA form, the CDR3 reads TGTGCCAGCCTGACCCCCGGCCCAGGGACCGGCGGCTACACCTTC. It specifies CASLTPGPGTGGYTF.